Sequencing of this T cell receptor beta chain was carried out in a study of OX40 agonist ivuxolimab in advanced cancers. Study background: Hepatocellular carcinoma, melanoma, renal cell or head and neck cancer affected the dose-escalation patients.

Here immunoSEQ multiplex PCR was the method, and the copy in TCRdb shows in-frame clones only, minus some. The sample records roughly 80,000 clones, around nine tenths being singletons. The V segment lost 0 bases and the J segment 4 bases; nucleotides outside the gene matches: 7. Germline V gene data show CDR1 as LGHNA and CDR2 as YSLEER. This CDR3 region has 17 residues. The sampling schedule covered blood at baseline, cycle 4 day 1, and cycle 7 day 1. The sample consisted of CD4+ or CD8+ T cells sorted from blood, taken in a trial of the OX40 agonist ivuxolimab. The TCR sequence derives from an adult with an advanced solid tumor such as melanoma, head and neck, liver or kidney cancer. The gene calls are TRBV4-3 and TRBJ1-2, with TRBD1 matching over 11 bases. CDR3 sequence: CASSQEPGQGATYGYTF. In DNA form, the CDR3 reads TGCGCCAGCAGCCAAGAACCAGGACAGGGGGCGACCTATGGCTACACCTTC.